This T cell receptor (beta chain) was sequenced for a study of STAT5B mutations in CD4+ large granular lymphocyte leukemia. Study-level points and caveats: TRBV06-family usage was enriched in top patient clones (8/27) versus controls (2/35).

This CDR3 has 16 residues. Trimming removed 1 base at V and 4 bases at J, with 14 bases between. Per the germline V gene, CDR1 is SGDLS and CDR2 is YYNGEE. Authors' methods: The detection floor for productive clonotype frequency was 2.59 x 10-5. The protocol was immunoSEQ multiplex PCR, while the TCRdb copy is restricted to in-frame clones and leaves out a portion. V and J calls and clone size are copied from that table; D and trimming were computed from the DNA. Of about 30,000 clones listed, under 80% are singletons. Regarding this clone: Its target is unknown.

This TCR came from a human donor in good health. This chain connects TRBV9 to TRBJ2-2; D possibly uses TRBD1 or TRBD2 (5 bases each). The sample comprised CD4+ T cells from blood buffy coats. The CDR3 nucleotides are TGTGCCAGCAGCGTAACCCCAACGAGGGGCACCGGGGAGCTGTTTTTT. Translation: CASSVTPTRGTGELFF.